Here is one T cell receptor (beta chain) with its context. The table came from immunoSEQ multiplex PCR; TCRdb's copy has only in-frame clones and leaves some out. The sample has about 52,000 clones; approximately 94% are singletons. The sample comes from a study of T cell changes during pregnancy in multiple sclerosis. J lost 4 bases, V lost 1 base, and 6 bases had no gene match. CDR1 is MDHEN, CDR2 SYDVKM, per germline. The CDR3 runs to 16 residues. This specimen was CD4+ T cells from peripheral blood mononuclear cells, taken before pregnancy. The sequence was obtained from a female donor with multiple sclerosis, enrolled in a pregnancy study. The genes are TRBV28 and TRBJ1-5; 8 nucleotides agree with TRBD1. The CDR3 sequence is CASSLSERTGNQPQHF. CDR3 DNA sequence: TGTGCCAGCAGTTTATCAGAAAGGACAGGGAATCAGCCCCAGCATTTT.